Presented here are 27 T cell receptor beta chains from one specimen sequenced in a study of shared clonotypes between healthy human individuals. TCRdb's copy holds only in-frame clones and misses some; the assay was immunoSEQ multiplex PCR. Found here are around 2,000,000 clones, around 96% of them singletons; the top ten hold less than 1.5%. Terminally differentiated effector memory CD45RA+ cells were excluded from the naive CD8 cells, which were CD45RO-negative and positively selected for CCR7. The sample was naive CD8+ T cells sorted from blood. The receptors were gathered from a young man in good health.

This clone was seen just once. The rearrangement links TRBV11-3 to TRBJ2-7; 8 bases agree with TRBD2. The ends lost 1 base at V and 3 bases at J; junction bases unmatched: 8. The length of the CDR3 is 16 residues. Per germline, CDR1 SGHNT and CDR2 YENEEA. CDR3 amino acids: CASSLGSGSGDYEQYF. The CDR3 DNA reads as TGTGCCAGCAGCTTAGGATCGGGTAGCGGGGACTACGAGCAGTACTTC.

The chain carries TRBV5-4 and TRBJ1-1, with no clear D. The germline CDR1 and CDR2 sequences are SGHNT and YYREEE (reference sequence). This CDR3 has 13 residues. Trimming removed 0 bases from V and 6 bases from J, with 9 bases in between. The CDR3 region has the DNA TGTGCCAGCAGCTTGGTGGGGATCCCTGAAGCTTTCTTT. Translating gives CASSLVGIPEAFF. Variable domain in full (rest from reference TRBV5-4 and TRBJ1-1): ETGVTQSPTHLIKTRGQQVTLRCSSQSGHNTVSWYQQALGQGPQFIFQYYREEENGRGNFPPRFSGLQFPNYSSELNVNALELDDSALYLCASSLVGIPEAFFGQGTRLTVV.

The chain employs TRBV2 and TRBJ1-2; D remains unclear. The germline gives CDR1 SNHLY, CDR2 FYNNEI. The CDR3 spans 15 residues. The V end was cut by 3 bases, the J end by 4 bases, with 15 bases between. CDR3 coding DNA: TGTGCCAGCAGTGACCCTCAGACCGGGGTCTATGGCTACACCTTC. Translated, it gives CASSDPQTGVYGYTF.

The chain couples TRBV29-1 to TRBJ2-7; 7 nucleotides agree with TRBD1. The CDR3 is 13 amino acids. CDR1 SQVTM and CDR2 ANQGSEA come from the germline V gene. V dropped 4 bases and J dropped 3; count of bases not matched to a gene: 6. CDR3 region: CSVVETGSYEQYF. CDR3 DNA: TGCAGCGTTGTGGAGACAGGGAGCTACGAGCAGTACTTC.

The V gene is TRBV4-1, the J gene TRBJ1-1, with TRBD1 as a possible D gene (6 bases). Germline lookup yields CDR1 MGHRA and CDR2 YSYEKL. The CDR3 is 15 amino acids. Trimming removed 5 bases from V and 0 bases from J, with 13 bases in between. As DNA, the CDR3 is TGCGCCAGCAGCGCCATCGAGGGGGTGAACACTGAAGCTTTCTTT. Translating gives CASSAIEGVNTEAFF.

This chain joins TRBV9 and TRBJ2-5; D is possibly TRBD2 (6 bases). The CDR3 spans 15 residues. Germline V lookup: CDR1 SGDLS, CDR2 YYNGEE. The germline V and J ends were trimmed by 4 bases and 2 bases, with 15 bases remaining between them. The CDR3 spells CASSFNGGTQETQYF. Here the CDR3 DNA reads TGTGCCAGCAGCTTCAATGGCGGGACTCAAGAGACCCAGTACTTC.

The chain is built from TRBV19 and TRBJ2-5; 8 bases fit TRBD2. CDR1 is LNHDA, CDR2 SQIVND, per germline (reference sequence). The CDR3 consists of 14 residues. J was trimmed by 9 bases and V by 11 bases; bases with no gene match: 17. The CDR3 region is CASGASGGGIPQYF. CDR3 sequence (DNA): TGTGCCTCGGGGGCTTCGGGAGGGGGAATTCCCCAGTACTTC.

The V and J genes are TRBV29-1 and TRBJ1-1, with D tentatively TRBD1 (5 bases). Trimming removed 0 bases from V and 4 bases from J, with 12 bases in between. Looked up from germline, CDR1 is SQVTM and CDR2 is ANQGSEA. This CDR3 has 14 residues. In nucleotides, the CDR3 is TGCAGCGTTGAAGATCGTGGGGCGGGCACTGAAGCTTTCTTT. Its translation: CSVEDRGAGTEAFF.

The CDR3 region is CASSADSGLNTEAFF. DNA for the CDR3: TGCGCCAGCAGCGCAGATAGCGGTTTGAACACTGAAGCTTTCTTT. The gene calls are TRBV4-1 and TRBJ1-1; D is ambiguous. CDR1 and CDR2 (germline): MGHRA, YSYEKL. The CDR3 sequence is 15 residues long. The V end was cut by 5 bases, the J end by 0 bases, with 13 bases between.

On this clone: The sample carries other DNA sequences with the same CDR3. The J gene is TRBJ2-2, the V gene TRBV9; D perhaps matches TRBD1 (6 bases). This CDR3 contains 12 residues. V gave up 4 bases and J gave up 8 bases, with 9 bases separating them. Germline V gives CDR1 SGDLS, CDR2 YYNGEE. The CDR3 sequence: CASSLGTGELFF. CDR3 coding DNA: TGTGCCAGCAGCCTAGGGACAGGGGAGCTGTTTTTT.

V and J are TRBV7-3 and TRBJ2-1, with 9 bases that match TRBD2. The V and J ends lost 0 bases and 0 bases, in that order; junction bases with no gene match: 6. In germline, CDR1 is SGHTA, CDR2 FQGTGA. The CDR3 sequence is 18 residues long. The CDR3 DNA reads TGTGCCAGCAGCTTAACCCTCCCTAGCGGGGACTCCTACAATGAGCAGTTCTTC. Translation: CASSLTLPSGDSYNEQFF.

This chain uses TRBV10-3 with TRBJ1-1, with 9 bases fitting TRBD1. V shed 3 bases, J shed 10 bases, and the junction held 15 bases outside the gene matches. Germline CDR1 and CDR2: ENHRY and SYGVKD. The CDR3 covers 16 residues. This CDR3 is CAISDAPTGGPYLAFF. Here the CDR3 DNA reads TGTGCCATCAGTGACGCACCTACAGGGGGCCCTTACTTAGCTTTCTTT.

The V call is TRBV10-3, the J call TRBJ2-7; 9 bases are shared with TRBD2. J gave up 4 bases and V 4 bases, and 5 bases lay outside the gene matches. CDR1 is ENHRY and CDR2 is SYGVKD in the germline V gene. CDR3 length: 14 amino acids. CDR3 in amino acids: CAISVAGDGYEQYF. In DNA, the CDR3 is TGTGCCATCAGTGTAGCGGGAGATGGTTACGAGCAGTACTTC.

The chain recombines TRBV5-6 with TRBJ2-7; a possible D gene is TRBD1 (5 bases). The germline gives CDR1 SGHDT, CDR2 YYEEEE. The CDR3 contains 14 residues. Trimming removed 4 bases at V and 1 base at J, with 12 bases between. In DNA, the CDR3 is TGTGCCAGCAGCCCCACAGGCGGTTCCTACGAGCAGTACTTC. Translated: CASSPTGGSYEQYF. The variable domain in full, with the rest retrieved from reference TRBV5-6 and TRBJ2-7, is DAGVTQSPTHLIKTRGQQVTLRCSPKSGHDTVSWYQQALGQGPQFIFQYYEEEERQRGNFPDRFSGHQFPNYSSELNVNALLLGDSALYLCASSPTGGSYEQYFGPGTRLTVT.

The V call is TRBV4-1, the J call TRBJ2-7; the D gene could be TRBD1 or TRBD2 (5 bases each). This CDR3 has 15 residues. V was shortened by 1 base and J by 2 bases, with 12 bases between the two germline ends. CDR1 is MGHRA and CDR2 is YSYEKL in the germline V gene. In nucleotides, the CDR3 is TGCGCCAGCAGCCAAGTGGCCGGGGACCCCTACGAGCAGTACTTC. It yields the protein CASSQVAGDPYEQYF.

In regard to this clone: This sequence may be a read error, since a much larger clone differs from it by one base. This sample also contains other DNA sequences that code for the same CDR3. The chain recombines TRBV6-5 with TRBJ2-7, with D unclear. Between the trimmed V and J ends, which lost 0 bases and 5 bases, there was a span of 2 bases. The CDR3 has 11 amino acids. Germline CDR1 and CDR2: MNHEY and SVGAGI. This chain's CDR3 is CASSYSHEQYF. In DNA form, the CDR3 reads TGTGCCAGCAGTTACTCGCACGAGCAGTACTTC.

Written as DNA, the CDR3 is TGTGCCAGCAGACCGACAGGGGCCGGGTCACCCCTCCACTTT. Translating gives CASRPTGAGSPLHF. The chain has TRBV6-5 and TRBJ1-6; 8 positions agree with TRBD1. Germline values: CDR1 MNHEY, CDR2 SVGAGI. This CDR3 has 14 residues. The V and J ends lost 6 bases and 10 bases, in that order; junction bases with no gene match: 8.

The chain carries TRBV28 and TRBJ1-1; tentatively, D is TRBD1 (5 bases). V shed 2 bases and J shed 4 bases, with 11 bases lying between them. The CDR3 extends over 14 amino acids. CDR1 and CDR2 from the germline V gene are MDHEN and SYDVKM. The CDR3 coding sequence is TGTGCCAGCAGTTTAGTAGGGGAGAGCACTGAAGCTTTCTTT. Translating it yields CASSLVGESTEAFF.

The rearrangement links TRBV5-8 to TRBJ2-1, with D possibly being TRBD2 (5 bases). CDR3 length: 11 amino acids. From germline, CDR1 is SGHTS and CDR2 YDEGEE. Trimming removed 3 bases at V and 7 bases at J, with 5 bases between. CDR3 residues: CASSWTNEQFF. In nucleotides, the CDR3 is TGTGCCAGCAGCTGGACTAATGAGCAGTTCTTC.

CDR3 DNA sequence: TGTGCCAGCAGCATACAGGGGGCTGCTCAGCCCCAGCATTTT. Protein product: CASSIQGAAQPQHF. This chain joins TRBV6-6 and TRBJ1-5; TRBD1 matches 9 bases. The CDR3 consists of 14 residues. Germline V gene lookup returns CDR1 MNHNY and CDR2 SVGAGI (reference sequence). Trimming removed 6 bases from V and 6 bases from J; junction bases left unmatched: 6.

V and J are TRBV19 and TRBJ1-5, with D possibly matching TRBD1 (6 bases). Germline V gene data show CDR1 as LNHDA and CDR2 as SQIVND (reference sequence). Between the trimmed V and J ends, which lost 4 bases and 1 base, there was a span of 14 bases. The CDR3 runs to 16 residues. The CDR3 DNA reads TGTGCCAGTAGTACCCGGGACACGTTAAGCAATCAGCCCCAGCATTTT. Amino acids: CASSTRDTLSNQPQHF.

Comment on this clone: Other DNA sequences in the same sample also yield this CDR3. V and J are TRBV9 and TRBJ2-1, with no clear D. Trimming left V 0 bases short and J 2 bases short, with 6 bases between. The length of the CDR3 is 14 residues. Germline lookup yields CDR1 SGDLS and CDR2 YYNGEE. CDR3 protein: CASSVDGAYNEQFF. The CDR3 bases are TGTGCCAGCAGCGTAGATGGTGCCTACAATGAGCAGTTCTTC.

This chain uses TRBV5-6 with TRBJ2-1, with unresolved D. Germline V gene lookup returns CDR1 SGHDT and CDR2 YYEEEE. Trimming shortened V by 4 bases and J by 4 bases, and 3 bases separated the two germline ends. The CDR3 runs 11 residues. The CDR3 spells CASSAYNEQFF. CDR3 nucleotide sequence: TGTGCCAGCAGCGCGTACAATGAGCAGTTCTTC.

The chain uses TRBV11-2 and TRBJ1-1, with D unresolved. Germline lookup yields CDR1 SGHAT and CDR2 FQNNGV. This CDR3 comprises 15 residues. The V and J ends lost 4 bases and 3 bases respectively, with 15 bases between them. The CDR3, as DNA: TGTGCCAGCAGCTCAGGACCGGTGGGTCACACTGAAGCTTTCTTT. Protein sequence: CASSSGPVGHTEAFF.

The gene calls are TRBV6-5 and TRBJ1-5, with D hard to call. Between the trimmed V and J ends, which lost 7 bases and 4 bases, there was a span of 11 bases. CDR1 and CDR2 from the germline V gene are MNHEY and SVGAGI. This CDR3 has 13 amino acids. The CDR3 region is CASTMGYNQPQHF. The CDR3 DNA follows: TGTGCCAGCACCATGGGATATAATCAGCCCCAGCATTTT.

The V call is TRBV6-5, the J call TRBJ2-2; D is uncertain. This CDR3 has 12 amino acids. CDR1 is MNHEY, CDR2 SVGAGI, per germline. V dropped 6 bases and J dropped 6 bases, with 8 bases sitting between them. The CDR3 loop reads CASSTPPGELFF. CDR3 nucleotide sequence: TGTGCCAGCAGCACCCCCCCCGGGGAGCTGTTTTTT.

With respect to this clone: The sample contains more than one DNA sequence encoding this CDR3. The rearrangement uses TRBV27 and TRBJ2-5; TRBD1 might be the D (5 bases). This CDR3 contains 13 residues. The V end was cut by 5 bases, the J end by 4 bases, with 11 bases between. Germline lookup yields CDR1 MNHEY and CDR2 SMNVEV (reference sequence). This CDR3 is CASSLDSGETQYF. CDR3 sequence (DNA): TGTGCCAGCAGTCTCGACAGTGGAGAGACCCAGTACTTC.